A single sample gave rise to the 29 T cell receptor beta chains below, sequenced in a study of shared clonotypes between healthy human individuals. Libraries were prepared by immunoSEQ multiplex PCR; TCRdb keeps only in-frame clonotypes and omits some of them. The profile shows about 2.3 million clones, roughly 92% of them singletons. The sample was naive CD4+ T cells from PBMCs. Documented subset: CD45RA+ positively selected. All receptors derive from a man aged 18 to 30 in good health. Some clones in this sample may be carry-over from other donors' samples.

The chain recombines TRBV6-5 with TRBJ1-2; D is possibly TRBD1 (5 bases). The CDR3 extends over 16 amino acids. Germline assignment: CDR1 MNHEY and CDR2 SVGAGI. Between the trimmed V and J ends, which lost 0 bases and 6 bases, there was a span of 17 bases. The CDR3 is CASSYSRYRTKDGYTF. The CDR3 region has the DNA TGTGCCAGCAGTTACTCGCGATATAGGACAAAGGATGGCTACACCTTC.

DNA of the CDR3: TGTGCCAGCAGCTTCGGACTAGCGATTTCAAATGAGCAGTTCTTC. Its protein is CASSFGLAISNEQFF. The V and J genes are TRBV7-6 and TRBJ2-1; 9 positions match TRBD2. The CDR3 contains 15 residues. Germline CDR1 SGHVS, CDR2 FNYEAQ. V shed 3 bases, J shed 7 bases, and the junction held 7 bases outside the gene matches.

The V call is TRBV18, the J call TRBJ1-5; TRBD1 is a possible D gene (5 bases). V lost 1 base, J lost 5 bases, and 18 bases lay in between. The CDR3 is 17 amino acids. In germline, CDR1 is KGHSH, CDR2 LQKENI. CDR3 bases: TGTGCCAGCTCACCACTACCCGTCCCGACAGATCATCAGCCCCAGCATTTT. This sequence encodes CASSPLPVPTDHQPQHF.

The rearrangement joins TRBV29-1 to TRBJ2-3; TRBD2 matches at 12 bases. Germline V gene sequence: CDR1 SQVTM, CDR2 ANQGSEA. Trimming took 7 bases from V and 4 from J; bases not matched to a gene: 6. CDR3 length equals 14 residues. The DNA for the CDR3 is TGCAGCGCTAAGACTAGCGGGAGCTCAGATACGCAGTATTTT. It is translated as CSAKTSGSSDTQYF.

The count of this clone is one. J is TRBJ1-5 and V is TRBV19, with a tentative D call TRBD1 (6 bases). Germline V gene sequence: CDR1 LNHDA, CDR2 SQIVND (reference sequence). Trimming took 0 bases from V and 6 from J, leaving 12 bases between them. This CDR3 spans 15 amino acids. The CDR3 nucleotides read TGTGCCAGTAGTATAGATAGTGGCAGGGGTCAGCCCCAGCATTTT. Its translation is CASSIDSGRGQPQHF.

The chain carries TRBV29-1 and TRBJ2-7, with D possibly matching TRBD1 (6 bases). With 6 bases removed from V and 6 bases from J, the gap between germline ends came to 21 bases. Germline CDR1 and CDR2: SQVTM and ANQGSEA. The CDR3 runs to 14 residues. The CDR3 DNA reads as TGCAGCGTCTTAAAACAGGGAAACTTGCGCGAGCAGTACTTC. Translated, it gives CSVLKQGNLREQYF.

The chain employs TRBV7-9 and TRBJ2-7; maybe TRBD1 (7 bases). V shed 1 base and J shed 7 bases, with 20 bases lying between them. The germline CDR1 and CDR2 sequences are SEHNR and FQNEAQ (reference sequence). The CDR3 consists of 16 residues. CDR3 in amino acids: CASSLVPMLQGREQYF. For the CDR3, the DNA is TGTGCCAGCAGCTTAGTTCCCATGCTACAGGGGAGGGAGCAGTACTTC.

This chain joins TRBV6-5 and TRBJ2-7; possibly TRBD2 for D (5 bases). CDR1 MNHEY and CDR2 SVGAGI come from the germline V gene. With 6 bases removed from V and 6 bases from J, the gap between germline ends came to 9 bases. The CDR3 is 11 amino acids. The DNA for the CDR3 is TGTGCCAGCAGACACGAGGGCGAGCAGTACTTC. It codes for CASRHEGEQYF.

The rearrangement links TRBV19 to TRBJ2-7, with D possibly being TRBD2 (6 bases). This CDR3 has 14 residues. V was shortened by 5 bases and J by 5 bases, with 16 bases between the two germline ends. Germline CDR1 reads LNHDA; CDR2 reads SQIVND (reference sequence). The CDR3 here is CASSPRQWRDEQYF. The CDR3 nucleotides read TGTGCCAGTAGTCCCCGGCAGTGGAGGGACGAGCAGTACTTC. Full variable domain (remainder filled in from reference TRBV19 and TRBJ2-7): DGGITQSPKYLFRKEGQNVTLSCEQNLNHDAMYWYRQDPGQGLRLIYYSQIVNDFQKGDIAEGYSVSREKKESFPLTVTSAQKNPTAFYLCASSPRQWRDEQYFGPGTRLTVT.

The chain combines TRBV6-5 with TRBJ2-1, with D unclear. The CDR3 extends over 15 amino acids. Trimming shortened V by 6 bases and J by 1 base, and 13 bases separated the two germline ends. CDR1 is MNHEY, CDR2 SVGAGI, per germline. The chain's CDR3 is CASRPDPLSYNEQFF. CDR3 bases: TGTGCCAGCAGACCGGACCCCCTTTCCTACAATGAGCAGTTCTTC.

For this clone: At one boundary the junction diverges from the germline segment, which might be a read error. The chain has TRBV5-1 and TRBJ2-3; D assignment may be TRBD1 or TRBD2 (5 bases each). Germline assignment: CDR1 SGHRS and CDR2 YFSETQ. This CDR3 contains 14 residues. Here the CDR3 reads CVSSARDSTDTQYF. CDR3 DNA: TGCGTCAGCAGCGCCCGGGACAGCACAGATACGCAGTATTTT.

The rearrangement links TRBV6-8 to TRBJ2-3; D unclear. The CDR3 contains 12 residues. V was clipped by 6 bases and J by 2 bases, with 6 bases between them. Germline V lookup: CDR1 MNHGY, CDR2 SAAAGT. CDR3 region: CASRLITDTQYF. Written as DNA, the CDR3 is TGTGCCAGCAGACTGATCACAGATACGCAGTATTTT.

As regards this clone: This specimen includes other DNA sequences encoding the same CDR3. The CDR3 region has the DNA TGCGCCAGCAGCACAGGAAGGTACAATGAGCAGTTCTTC. Translating it yields CASSTGRYNEQFF. The chain combines TRBV5-1 with TRBJ2-1, with D perhaps TRBD1 (5 bases). CDR3 length equals 13 residues. V shed 4 bases and J shed 4 bases, with 9 bases lying between them. Germline CDR1 SGHRS, CDR2 YFSETQ. Full variable domain (rest looked up from reference TRBV5-1 and TRBJ2-1): KAGVTQTPRYLIKTRGQQVTLSCSPISGHRSVSWYQQTPGQGLQFLFEYFSETQRNKGNFPGRFSGRQFSNSRSEMNVSTLELGDSALYLCASSTGRYNEQFFGPGTRLTVL.

The chain joins TRBV6-1 to TRBJ1-4, with D possibly TRBD1 on 6 matching bases. Germline V gives CDR1 MNHNS, CDR2 SASEGT. Trimming removed 4 bases at V and 3 bases at J, with 9 bases between. This CDR3 has 14 residues. In DNA, the CDR3 is TGTGCCAGCAGTGCAGGGGTGGCTAATGAAAAACTGTTTTTT. This codes for CASSAGVANEKLFF.

This chain links TRBV2 with TRBJ2-2; TRBD2 agrees at 10 bases. In germline, CDR1 is SNHLY, CDR2 FYNNEI. The CDR3 is 17 amino acids. V shed 0 bases and J 7 bases; nucleotides not matched to a gene: 8. The CDR3: CASSEAVSSGSGGELFF. DNA of the CDR3: TGTGCCAGCAGTGAAGCAGTTTCTAGCGGGAGTGGCGGGGAGCTGTTTTTT.

On this clone itself: This sample also contains other DNA sequences that code for the same CDR3. The chain recombines TRBV7-8 with TRBJ2-5, with 13 bases identical to TRBD2. Losses at the gene ends were 4 bases for V and 1 base for J; bases not matched to a gene: 3. The CDR3 consists of 16 residues. Per the germline V gene, CDR1 is SGHVS and CDR2 is FQNEAQ. The CDR3, as DNA: TGTGCCAGCAGCTCGAGGACTAGCGGGAGCCAAGAGACCCAGTACTTC. It is translated as CASSSRTSGSQETQYF.

The J gene is TRBJ1-1, the V gene TRBV7-3, with TRBD1 as a possible D gene (5 bases). This CDR3 contains 15 residues. Per the germline V gene, CDR1 is SGHTA and CDR2 is FQGTGA. The ends were cut back, 2 bases at V and 0 bases at J, with 10 bases in the middle. The CDR3 DNA is TGTGCCAGCAGCTTACAGGGCTCAATGAACACTGAAGCTTTCTTT. Encoded protein: CASSLQGSMNTEAFF. The whole variable domain, filled in from reference TRBV7-3 and TRBJ1-1, reads GAGVSQTPSNKVTEKGKYVELRCDPISGHTALYWYRQSLGQGPEFLIYFQGTGAADDSGLPNDRFFAVRPEGSVSTLKIQRTERGDSAVYLCASSLQGSMNTEAFFGQGTRLTVV.

This sequence joins TRBV7-9 and TRBJ2-3, with 8 positions matching TRBD1. J lost 3 bases, V lost 2 bases, and 1 base had no gene match. The CDR3 is 14 amino acids. Germline V gene data show CDR1 as SEHNR and CDR2 as FQNEAQ (reference sequence). CDR3 loop: CASSLQGATDTQYF. The CDR3 DNA reads as TGTGCCAGCAGCTTACAGGGGGCAACAGATACGCAGTATTTT.

This chain's CDR3 is CASSFGLAGAYEQYF. CDR3 sequence (DNA): TGTGCCAGCAGTTTTGGGCTAGCGGGAGCCTACGAGCAGTACTTC. The V gene is TRBV28, the J gene TRBJ2-7; 10 nucleotides align to TRBD2. Looked up from germline, CDR1 is MDHEN and CDR2 is SYDVKM. J was trimmed by 2 bases and V by 3 bases; bases with no gene match: 4. The CDR3 sequence is 15 residues long.

In nucleotides, the CDR3 is TGCGCCAGCAGCTTCGACGGGACGACCTACGAGCAGTACTTC. It is translated as CASSFDGTTYEQYF. This chain links TRBV5-1 with TRBJ2-7; D is possibly TRBD1 or TRBD2 (5 bases each). The V end was cut by 2 bases, the J end by 2 bases, with 11 bases between. The CDR3 totals 14 residues. CDR1 is SGHRS and CDR2 is YFSETQ in the germline V gene.

The V gene is TRBV9, the J gene TRBJ2-3; D is unclear. CDR1 is SGDLS, CDR2 YYNGEE, per germline. Trimming took 3 bases from V and 0 from J, leaving 17 bases between them. This CDR3 is built from 17 residues. CDR3 loop: CASSGKQREPSTDTQYF. As DNA, the CDR3 is TGTGCCAGCAGCGGAAAACAAAGAGAACCTAGCACAGATACGCAGTATTTT.

The rearrangement uses TRBV5-1 and TRBJ2-5; D ambiguous. The germline V gene has CDR1 SGHRS and CDR2 YFSETQ. CDR3 length equals 15 residues. V was cut by 3 bases and J by 2 bases, with 14 bases left in between. DNA for the CDR3: TGCGCCAGCAGCTCCTTCCAAGGAAATCAAGAGACCCAGTACTTC. Its translation: CASSSFQGNQETQYF.

As to this clone: Other nucleotide sequences from this sample produce the same CDR3. The V and J genes are TRBV19 and TRBJ1-5; maybe TRBD1 (5 bases). Trimming shortened V by 1 base and J by 2 bases, and 9 bases separated the two germline ends. The CDR3 length is 15 residues. From germline, CDR1 is LNHDA and CDR2 SQIVND (reference sequence). Here the CDR3 DNA reads TGTGCCAGTAGTATAGGAGGGGCAGGCAATCAGCCCCAGCATTTT. Protein product: CASSIGGAGNQPQHF.

This clone has just one count. Within the sample, other DNA sequences also encode this same CDR3. CDR3 sequence (DNA): TGTGCCAGCTCACCCCGGACGGGCACCGGGGAGCTGTTTTTT. Its protein is CASSPRTGTGELFF. The chain links TRBV18 to TRBJ2-2; D not resolved. Per germline, CDR1 KGHSH and CDR2 LQKENI. Trimming took off 3 bases at V and 4 bases at J, with 9 bases between the two ends. This CDR3 comprises 14 residues.

J is TRBJ1-2 and V is TRBV15, with D perhaps TRBD1 (5 bases). Trimming pared 1 base from V and 4 bases from J, leaving 22 bases between. The CDR3 contains 18 residues. Germline V gene data show CDR1 as LNHNV and CDR2 as YYDKDF (reference sequence). The CDR3 nucleotides read TGTGCCACCAGCAGAGTTCAACGCCGGGACCCGTCCTTCTATGGCTACACCTTC. It specifies CATSRVQRRDPSFYGYTF.

The rearrangement uses TRBV2 and TRBJ1-1; 8 bases are shared with TRBD1. The CDR3 is made up of 14 amino acids. Trimming removed 8 bases from V and 6 bases from J; junction bases left unmatched: 11. Looked up from germline, CDR1 is SNHLY and CDR2 is FYNNEI. The CDR3 sequence: CASLRLQGAPEAFF. For the CDR3, the DNA is TGTGCCAGCCTCCGGTTGCAGGGGGCTCCTGAAGCTTTCTTT.

Notes on this clone: Other DNA sequences in this specimen translate into the identical CDR3. The chain recombines TRBV5-1 with TRBJ2-1; no definite D call. V shed 0 bases and J shed 4 bases, with 5 bases lying between them. The CDR3 consists of 13 residues. Germline-derived CDR1 and CDR2 are SGHRS and YFSETQ. The CDR3 sequence: CASSLAPYNEQFF. DNA for the CDR3: TGCGCCAGCAGCTTGGCACCTTACAATGAGCAGTTCTTC.

The table lists this clone with a count of one. The V call is TRBV18, the J call TRBJ1-5; tentatively, D is TRBD1 (5 bases). The ends were cut back, 1 base at V and 5 bases at J, with 12 bases in the middle. The CDR3 contains 15 residues. Germline assignment: CDR1 KGHSH and CDR2 LQKENI. The CDR3 here is CASSPRGVRDQPQHF. In nucleotides, the CDR3 is TGTGCCAGCTCACCACGGGGGGTAAGGGATCAGCCCCAGCATTTT.

CDR3: CASSLGGQSNYEQYF. CDR3 bases: TGTGCCAGCAGCTTAGGCGGTCAGAGTAACTACGAGCAGTACTTC. The chain combines TRBV13 with TRBJ2-7, with unresolved D. This CDR3 spans 15 amino acids. Deletions cut 0 bases from V and 3 bases from J, with 12 bases between. The germline gives CDR1 PRHDT, CDR2 FYEKMQ (reference sequence).